These 28 T cell receptor beta chains came from one sample sequenced in a study of technical replicates of blood from a handful of donors. Method: immunoSEQ multiplex PCR; TCRdb's copy keeps in-frame clones and lacks some. The data show about 94,000 clones, roughly 96% seen once. Sequencing input: T cells isolated from PBMCs. All receptors come from a human donor in good health.

This chain uses TRBV9 with TRBJ2-1; possible D gene TRBD2, 5 bases. The CDR3 has 18 amino acids. Germline V gene lookup returns CDR1 SGDLS and CDR2 YYNGEE. The V gene lost 1 base and the J gene lost 0 bases, with 17 bases spanning the gap. CDR3 amino acids: CASSVNVESGFSYNEQFF. The CDR3 DNA sequence: TGTGCCAGCAGCGTAAATGTCGAAAGCGGTTTCTCCTACAATGAGCAGTTCTTC.

The V gene is TRBV6-6, the J gene TRBJ1-1; possible D gene TRBD1, 6 bases. Deletions cut 6 bases from V and 6 bases from J, with 14 bases between. Germline-derived CDR1 and CDR2 are MNHNY and SVGAGI (reference sequence). The CDR3 length is 13 residues. CDR3 residues: CASRPRGAPEAFF. DNA for the CDR3: TGTGCCAGCAGACCTCGGGGGGCCCCTGAAGCTTTCTTT.

The chain combines TRBV18 with TRBJ2-7, with D perhaps TRBD1 (6 bases). V lost 5 bases, J lost 3 bases, and 14 bases lay in between. Germline values: CDR1 KGHSH, CDR2 LQKENI. CDR3 length: 14 residues. CDR3 DNA: TGTGCCAGCTCAAATTTAAGGGGGTACTACGAGCAGTACTTC. Translation: CASSNLRGYYEQYF. Drawing the rest from reference TRBV18 and TRBJ2-7, the complete variable domain is NAGVMQNPRHLVRRRGQEARLRCSPMKGHSHVYWYRQLPEEGLKFMVYLQKENIIDESGMPKERFSAEFPKEGPSILRIQQVVRGDSAAYFCASSNLRGYYEQYFGPGTRLTVT.

This chain joins TRBV11-2 and TRBJ2-7; 14 bases map to TRBD2. The CDR3 runs to 14 residues. After removal of 5 bases from V and 4 bases from J, the junction contained 1 base not matched to a gene. The germline gives CDR1 SGHAT, CDR2 FQNNGV. This CDR3 is CASSRLAGGYEQYF. The CDR3 DNA reads TGTGCCAGCAGCCGACTAGCGGGGGGGTACGAGCAGTACTTC.

The chain uses TRBV11-2 and TRBJ1-3; 10 positions match TRBD1. CDR3 size: 17 residues. Per the germline V gene, CDR1 is SGHAT and CDR2 is FQNNGV. V shed 4 bases and J 4 bases; nucleotides not matched to a gene: 10. DNA for the CDR3: TGTGCCAGCAGCTATCCGGGACAGGGGATGCGAGGAAACACCATATATTTT. This codes for CASSYPGQGMRGNTIYF.

This chain uses TRBV6-5 with TRBJ2-5, with D unclear. The germline CDR1 and CDR2 sequences are MNHEY and SVGAGI. The CDR3 spans 15 residues. Trimming cost V 0 bases and J 5 bases, with 13 bases left between them. The CDR3 here is CASSYSQVLSETQYF. In DNA, the CDR3 is TGTGCCAGCAGTTACTCGCAGGTCCTCTCGGAGACCCAGTACTTC.

The V and J genes are TRBV5-5 and TRBJ1-2; possibly TRBD1 for D (5 bases). V was cut by 3 bases and J by 6 bases, with 12 bases left in between. CDR3 length equals 13 residues. The germline V gene has CDR1 SGHKS and CDR2 YYEKEE (reference sequence). The CDR3 region is CASSYRGGDGYTF. In DNA form, the CDR3 reads TGTGCCAGCAGCTATCGTGGGGGGGATGGCTACACCTTC.

The chain uses TRBV7-6 and TRBJ1-4; D is possibly TRBD1 (5 bases). Germline CDR1 SGHVS, CDR2 FNYEAQ. The CDR3 sequence is 14 residues long. V was cut by 5 bases and J by 4 bases, with 11 bases left in between. For the CDR3, the DNA is TGTGCCAGCAGCCCTCAGGGTCTTAATGAAAAACTGTTTTTT. It codes for CASSPQGLNEKLFF.

This clone was seen a few times. This chain connects TRBV4-1 to TRBJ1-1; tentatively, D is TRBD1 (5 bases). The CDR3 consists of 13 residues. V gave up 4 bases and J gave up 4 bases, with 10 bases separating them. Germline loops: CDR1 MGHRA, CDR2 YSYEKL. The CDR3 is CASSPGGGTEAFF. The DNA of the CDR3 is TGCGCCAGCAGCCCCGGGGGGGGCACTGAAGCTTTCTTT.

The V and J genes are TRBV5-1 and TRBJ1-1; possibly TRBD1 for D (6 bases). CDR1 is SGHRS, CDR2 YFSETQ, per germline. V gave up 0 bases and J gave up 9 bases, with 9 bases separating them. CDR3 length: 12 amino acids. The DNA of the CDR3 is TGCGCCAGCAGCTTGGCAGGGGACCAAGCTTTCTTT. Protein product: CASSLAGDQAFF.

The chain employs TRBV19 and TRBJ1-1; D unclear. The CDR3 has 13 amino acids. Germline-derived CDR1 and CDR2 are LNHDA and SQIVND (reference sequence). V lost 1 base to trimming and J lost 3 bases, with 6 bases between them. CDR3 DNA: TGTGCCAGTAGTATAGCCCCAGACACTGAAGCTTTCTTT. Translating gives CASSIAPDTEAFF.

The rearrangement links TRBV10-3 to TRBJ2-2, with D perhaps TRBD1 (5 bases). This CDR3 contains 16 residues. Germline CDR1 and CDR2: ENHRY and SYGVKD. V lost 3 bases and J lost 5, with 16 bases in between. The CDR3 coding sequence is TGTGCCATCAGTGAAGGGTTCAGGGTCGGGACCGGGGAGCTGTTTTTT. Amino acid sequence: CAISEGFRVGTGELFF.

This chain connects TRBV28 to TRBJ2-5, with 9 positions matching TRBD1. Per germline, CDR1 MDHEN and CDR2 SYDVKM. The CDR3 is made up of 15 amino acids. V gave up 5 bases and J gave up 7 bases; unmatched junction bases: 11. CDR3 protein: CASSPPTDRGGTQYF. The CDR3 DNA reads TGTGCCAGCAGTCCACCCACGGACAGGGGAGGGACCCAGTACTTC.

CDR3 protein: CASSFSGSPYNEQFF. CDR3 in DNA: TGTGCCAGCAGCTTTAGCGGGAGTCCCTACAATGAGCAGTTCTTC. This chain uses TRBV6-6 with TRBJ2-1; 9 nucleotides match TRBD2. V trimming: 6 bases; J trimming: 2 bases; junction bases outside the gene matches: 5. The CDR3 loop spans 15 amino acids. Germline CDR1 is MNHNY and CDR2 is SVGAGI (reference sequence).

This rearrangement joins TRBV28 to TRBJ2-5, with a weak D call TRBD2 (5 bases). This CDR3 comprises 18 residues. The V and J ends lost 6 bases and 2 bases respectively, with 25 bases between them. From germline, CDR1 is MDHEN and CDR2 SYDVKM. CDR3 sequence: CASSKPGTPKSKQETQYF. The CDR3 DNA follows: TGTGCCAGCAGCAAGCCGGGAACTCCTAAATCGAAACAAGAGACCCAGTACTTC.

The DNA of the CDR3 is TGTGCCAGCAGCCCCCCAGCGGGAGGGCCTTCGGACACCGGGGAGCTGTTTTTT. Translated: CASSPPAGGPSDTGELFF. The chain carries TRBV11-3 and TRBJ2-2; TRBD2 agrees at 10 bases. V was clipped by 5 bases and J by 3 bases; unmatched bases: 12. The CDR3 covers 18 residues. Germline CDR1 reads SGHNT; CDR2 reads YENEEA.

This clone appeared a single time. This chain connects TRBV27 to TRBJ2-1, with 9 bases identical to TRBD2. With 6 bases clipped from V and 3 bases from J, the junction kept 9 bases outside the gene matches. The germline V gene encodes CDR1 MNHEY and CDR2 SMNVEV (reference sequence). CDR3 length equals 16 residues. CDR3 in amino acids: CASRIPGTSSYNEQFF. DNA of the CDR3: TGTGCCAGCAGAATACCCGGGACTAGCAGCTACAATGAGCAGTTCTTC.

V and J are TRBV11-2 and TRBJ2-7; D is perhaps TRBD1 (6 bases). CDR1 is SGHAT, CDR2 FQNNGV, per germline. Trimming pared 5 bases from V and 5 bases from J, leaving 19 bases between. The length of the CDR3 is 15 residues. The CDR3: CASSPTTTGYHEQYF. Written as DNA, the CDR3 is TGTGCCAGCAGCCCGACGACCACAGGGTACCACGAGCAGTACTTC. The full variable domain, completed using reference TRBV11-2 and TRBJ2-7, is EAGVAQSPRYKIIEKRQSVAFWCNPISGHATLYWYQQILGQGPKLLIQFQNNGVVDDSQLPKDRFSAERLKGVDSTLKIQPAKLEDSAVYLCASSPTTTGYHEQYFGPGTRLTVT.

The rearrangement joins TRBV7-9 to TRBJ2-7; D might be TRBD1 (7 bases). The V and J ends lost 5 bases and 4 bases respectively, with 21 bases between them. Germline lookup yields CDR1 SEHNR and CDR2 FQNEAQ (reference sequence). The CDR3 sequence is 16 residues long. The CDR3 DNA reads TGTGCCAGCAGCCTTTCTGACAGGGACTTAAAATACGAGCAGTACTTC. Its protein product is CASSLSDRDLKYEQYF. Supplemented by reference TRBV7-9 and TRBJ2-7, the full variable domain reads DTGVSQNPRHKITKRGQNVTFRCDPISEHNRLYWYRQTLGQGPEFLTYFQNEAQLEKSRLLSDRFSAERPKGSFSTLEIQRTEQGDSAMYLCASSLSDRDLKYEQYFGPGTRLTVT.

V and J are TRBV19 and TRBJ2-2, with D possibly matching TRBD1 (5 bases). V was trimmed by 6 bases and J by 3 bases, leaving 8 bases between them. The CDR3 has 13 amino acids. The V gene's germline CDR1 is LNHDA and CDR2 SQIVND (reference sequence). Here the CDR3 reads CASRGADTGELFF. The CDR3 nucleotides read TGTGCCAGTAGAGGGGCGGACACCGGGGAGCTGTTTTTT. Full variable domain (rest looked up from reference TRBV19 and TRBJ2-2): DGGITQSPKYLFRKEGQNVTLSCEQNLNHDAMYWYRQDPGQGLRLIYYSQIVNDFQKGDIAEGYSVSREKKESFPLTVTSAQKNPTAFYLCASRGADTGELFFGEGSRLTVL.

The CDR3 spells CASGQGARDTQYF. The CDR3 DNA follows: TGTGCCAGCGGACAGGGGGCAAGAGATACGCAGTATTTT. The chain uses TRBV2 and TRBJ2-3, with 11 bases matching TRBD1. After removal of 8 bases from V and 5 bases from J, the junction contained 3 bases not matched to a gene. CDR3 length: 13 residues. Per the germline V gene, CDR1 is SNHLY and CDR2 is FYNNEI.

The table lists this clone with a count of one. The chain couples TRBV5-1 to TRBJ2-7; 8 positions match TRBD2. Germline V gene lookup returns CDR1 SGHRS and CDR2 YFSETQ. V lost 0 bases, J lost 5 bases, and 4 bases stayed unmatched. CDR3 size: 14 residues. Here the CDR3 reads CASSLAGGGDEQYF. Written as DNA, the CDR3 is TGCGCCAGCAGCTTGGCCGGGGGGGGCGACGAGCAGTACTTC.

The J gene is TRBJ1-1, the V gene TRBV11-2; the D gene is possibly TRBD1 (6 bases). Germline lookup yields CDR1 SGHAT and CDR2 FQNNGV. Deletions cut 4 bases from V and 5 bases from J, with 11 bases between. The CDR3 spans 13 residues. In DNA form, the CDR3 reads TGTGCCAGCAGCTCGGACAGAGCGACTGAAGCTTTCTTT. Amino acid sequence: CASSSDRATEAFF.

V usage is TRBV14 and J usage is TRBJ1-5; a weak D match, TRBD1 (5 bases). V lost 6 bases and J lost 0, with 15 bases in between. Germline lookup yields CDR1 SGHDN and CDR2 FVKESK. The CDR3 has 16 residues. In DNA form, the CDR3 reads TGTGCCAGCAGTCTGACAGCCTGGTATAGCAATCAGCCCCAGCATTTT. Amino acid sequence: CASSLTAWYSNQPQHF.

The V gene is TRBV28, the J gene TRBJ1-6; D might be TRBD1 (5 bases). The germline V and J ends were trimmed by 1 base and 9 bases, with 7 bases remaining between them. Germline CDR1 MDHEN, CDR2 SYDVKM. The CDR3 is 13 residues long. CDR3 in DNA: TGTGCCAGCAGTTTATCCGGGGGTTCACCCCTCCACTTT. This translates into CASSLSGGSPLHF.

Concerning this clone: The same CDR3 can be traced to other DNA sequences in this sample. The rearrangement links TRBV18 to TRBJ2-1, with D unresolved. Trimming cost V 3 bases and J 5 bases, with 8 bases left between them. The CDR3 sequence is 13 residues long. Germline V lookup: CDR1 KGHSH, CDR2 LQKENI. The chain's CDR3 is CASSPPSNNEQFF. CDR3 nucleotides: TGTGCCAGCTCACCGCCGAGCAACAATGAGCAGTTCTTC.

The V and J genes are TRBV6-6 and TRBJ1-2, with a weak D call TRBD1 (5 bases). CDR1 MNHNY and CDR2 SVGAGI come from the germline V gene (reference sequence). This CDR3 region has 15 residues. Trimming removed 0 bases from V and 3 bases from J, with 11 bases in between. The CDR3 DNA reads TGTGCCAGCAGTTACTCGGCCGGGGGTCACTATGGCTACACCTTC. Amino acids: CASSYSAGGHYGYTF.

V is TRBV19 and J is TRBJ2-7, with 14 bases lining up with TRBD2. CDR3 length: 18 residues. V lost 6 bases, J lost 3 bases, and 13 bases stayed unmatched. CDR1 is LNHDA and CDR2 is SQIVND in the germline V gene (reference sequence). In nucleotides, the CDR3 is TGTGCCAGTAGCCGGGGGACTAGCGGGAGTTTTGGTTTCTACGAGCAGTACTTC. Encoded protein: CASSRGTSGSFGFYEQYF. Full variable domain (rest looked up from reference TRBV19 and TRBJ2-7): DGGITQSPKYLFRKEGQNVTLSCEQNLNHDAMYWYRQDPGQGLRLIYYSQIVNDFQKGDIAEGYSVSREKKESFPLTVTSAQKNPTAFYLCASSRGTSGSFGFYEQYFGPGTRLTVT.